This is a list of T cell receptor beta chains from one sample in a study of T cells after yellow fever vaccination. TCRdb re-analysed the 5' RACE reads in MiXCR, keeping a single row per CDR3 protein. The sample consists of some 320,000 distinct CDR3 sequences, around 10% of them appearing once. The specimen was CD4+ T cells sorted from PBMCs, collected 45 days after the yellow fever booster vaccination. The origin of the receptors is a man between 18 and 29 years old who received the YFV17D yellow fever vaccine. The conserved cysteine and the conserved F or W are not part of the CDR3 here. The order of the fields is CDR3 length, J gene, V gene, CDR3 protein.

len: 13
j_gene: TRBJ2-3
v_gene: TRBV12-3/TRBV12-4
CDR3aa: ASNPSTGAGDTQY

len: 13
j_gene: TRBJ1-2
v_gene: TRBV28
CDR3aa: ASANPPQGGYGYT

len: 11
j_gene: TRBJ1-2
v_gene: TRBV7-8
CDR3aa: ASSPDPNYGYT

len: 13
j_gene: TRBJ2-5
v_gene: TRBV20-1
CDR3aa: SARDPRGRGETQY

len: 13
j_gene: TRBJ2-3
v_gene: TRBV5-1
CDR3aa: ASSRDRGSSDTQY

len: 13
j_gene: TRBJ2-1
v_gene: TRBV7-3
CDR3aa: ASSISGGGRNEQF

len: 10
j_gene: TRBJ2-5
v_gene: TRBV6-2/TRBV6-3
CDR3aa: ASNGIRETQY

len: 13
j_gene: TRBJ2-5
v_gene: TRBV5-4
CDR3aa: ASSWTSRPQETQY

len: 13
j_gene: TRBJ1-5
v_gene: TRBV28
CDR3aa: ASSARTGGNQPQH

len: 14
j_gene: TRBJ2-1
v_gene: TRBV27
CDR3aa: ASSLSQAGFYNEQF

len: 13
j_gene: TRBJ2-5
v_gene: TRBV14
CDR3aa: ASSQWDRLQETQY

len: 14
j_gene: TRBJ1-4
v_gene: TRBV4-2
CDR3aa: ASSQDRLSANEKLF

len: 13
j_gene: TRBJ2-1
v_gene: TRBV7-2
CDR3aa: ASRAPGAAPYFPF

len: 11
j_gene: TRBJ2-1
v_gene: TRBV20-1
CDR3aa: SVVQGGGNEQF

len: 13
j_gene: TRBJ1-1
v_gene: TRBV5-1
CDR3aa: ASSTRTGSGTEAF

len: 13
j_gene: TRBJ2-3
v_gene: TRBV27
CDR3aa: ASKVTGLGTDTQY

len: 11
j_gene: TRBJ1-4
v_gene: TRBV7-2
CDR3aa: ASSLGPNEKLF

len: 15
j_gene: TRBJ1-6
v_gene: TRBV9
CDR3aa: ASSPSRGLSYNSPLH

len: 10
j_gene: TRBJ2-1
v_gene: TRBV5-1
CDR3aa: ASSLQGHEQF

len: 15
j_gene: TRBJ2-3
v_gene: TRBV11-3
CDR3aa: ASSLGTSSGGTDTQY

len: 14
j_gene: TRBJ2-3
v_gene: TRBV5-1
CDR3aa: ASSLGNLANTDTQY

len: 14
j_gene: TRBJ2-7
v_gene: TRBV5-1
CDR3aa: ASSLVGRDRGYEQY

len: 13
j_gene: TRBJ2-1
v_gene: TRBV6-2/TRBV6-3
CDR3aa: ASNQWIAGYNEQF

len: 11
j_gene: TRBJ1-2
v_gene: TRBV28
CDR3aa: ASSLWSGDGYT